The 22 T cell receptor beta chains listed next were all sequenced from one sample in a study of CD8 T cells in Susac syndrome. After extraction with the RNeasy kit, about 0.45 to 1 ug of the RNA was reverse transcribed using random hexamers. TCRdb passed the immunoSEQ multiplex PCR reads through MiXCR, listing each CDR3 protein once. The sample includes approximately 49,000 distinct CDR3 sequences, 95% seen only once; the top ten take approximately 0.8%. The sequenced sample consisted of CD8+ T cells from PBMCs. Receptor source: a human donor with Susac syndrome.

The chain joins TRBV9 to TRBJ2-3; D is ambiguous. Between the trimmed V and J ends, which lost 3 bases and 2 bases, there was a span of 7 bases. The V gene's germline CDR1 is SGDLS and CDR2 YYNGEE. The CDR3 contains 13 residues. CDR3 nucleotides: TGTGCCAGCAGCGATGGGGTCACAGATACGCAGTATTTT. Translating gives CASSDGVTDTQYF.

This chain uses TRBV9 with TRBJ1-2, with TRBD1 as a possible D gene (6 bases). With 4 bases removed from V and 1 base from J, the gap between germline ends came to 11 bases. Germline assignment: CDR1 SGDLS and CDR2 YYNGEE. The CDR3 totals 14 residues. The chain's CDR3 is CASSTGLVNYGYTF. In nucleotides, the CDR3 is TGTGCCAGCAGCACAGGGCTGGTTAACTATGGCTACACCTTC.

To note about this clonotype: The junction does not match germline at one end; this may be a read error. The chain recombines TRBV3-1 with TRBJ2-7, with 8 bases identical to TRBD2. CDR1 LGHDT and CDR2 YNNKEL come from the germline V gene (reference sequence). The CDR3 sequence is 15 residues long. The CDR3 sequence: CASSQAGGASDEQYF. In DNA, the CDR3 is TGTGCCAGCAGCCAAGCCGGGGGGGCCTCCGACGAGCAGTACTTC.

The chain carries TRBV20-1 and TRBJ1-2; no definite D call. The CDR3 has 10 residues. Trimming left V 0 bases short and J 8 bases short, with 4 bases between. CDR1 is DFQATT, CDR2 SNEGSKA, per germline (reference sequence). The DNA for the CDR3 is TGCAGTGCTAGAGATCAAGGCTACACCTTC. Amino acids: CSARDQGYTF.

This chain uses TRBV6-2 or TRBV6-3 with TRBJ2-1, with D perhaps matching TRBD2 (7 bases). Germline V gene lookup returns CDR1 MNHEY and CDR2 SVGEGT. V lost 3 bases and J lost 9, with 12 bases in between. This CDR3 spans 13 amino acids. CDR3 protein: CASSYGGGIEQFF. Written as DNA, the CDR3 is TGTGCCAGCAGTTATGGCGGGGGCATTGAGCAGTTCTTC.

V is TRBV4-1 and J is TRBJ2-7; D gene uncertain. The CDR3 loop spans 15 amino acids. The germline gives CDR1 MGHRA, CDR2 YSYEKL. V lost 5 bases, J lost 1 base, and 15 bases lay in between. The CDR3 loop is CASSSAPGRSYEQYF. CDR3 DNA sequence: TGCGCCAGCAGCTCAGCACCAGGCAGATCCTACGAGCAGTACTTC.

The chain has TRBV7-3 and TRBJ2-1; D might be TRBD1 or TRBD2, each matching 5 bases. Germline V lookup: CDR1 SGHTA, CDR2 FQGTGA. The germline V and J ends were trimmed by 3 bases and 7 bases, with 13 bases remaining between them. CDR3 length: 14 residues. CDR3: CASSFRGEGNEQFF. In nucleotides, the CDR3 is TGTGCCAGCAGCTTCCGGGGCGAGGGAAATGAGCAGTTCTTC.

In its sample, this clonotype was seen once. This chain uses TRBV4-2 with TRBJ2-3, with a possible D match to TRBD2 (6 bases). V shed 0 bases and J shed 0 bases, with 10 bases lying between them. The CDR3 contains 16 residues. CDR1 and CDR2 from the germline V gene are LGHNA and YNFKEQ. For the CDR3, the DNA is TGTGCCAGCAGCCAAGAAGGGCGGGGTAGCACAGATACGCAGTATTTT. Translated: CASSQEGRGSTDTQYF.

This chain joins TRBV30 and TRBJ2-2, with a possible D match to TRBD2 (6 bases). This CDR3 has 13 amino acids. Germline lookup yields CDR1 GTSNPN and CDR2 SVGIG (reference sequence). The V end was cut by 0 bases, the J end by 7 bases, with 9 bases between. CDR3 DNA sequence: TGTGCCTGGAGTGTAGGAGGGAACGGGGAGCTGTTTTTT. This sequence encodes CAWSVGGNGELFF.

The rearrangement joins TRBV25-1 to TRBJ1-4; D is undetermined. The germline CDR1 and CDR2 sequences are MGHDK and SYGVNS. Trimming took 3 bases from V and 0 from J, leaving 5 bases between them. This CDR3 is built from 14 residues. Here the CDR3 reads CASSEVATNEKLFF. The CDR3 DNA reads TGTGCCAGCAGTGAGGTTGCAACTAATGAAAAACTGTTTTTT.

The CDR3 is CASSPTGSSYNEQFF. CDR3 sequence (DNA): TGTGCCAGCAGCCCAACCGGGAGTTCCTACAATGAGCAGTTCTTC. This sequence joins TRBV5-4 and TRBJ2-1; TRBD2 might be the D (6 bases). Germline V gene lookup returns CDR1 SGHNT and CDR2 YYREEE (reference sequence). This CDR3 has 15 residues. V was cut by 4 bases and J by 1 base, with 12 bases left in between.

The chain uses TRBV29-1 and TRBJ2-2, with D perhaps matching TRBD1 (5 bases). The CDR3 runs to 16 residues. Trimming shortened V by 1 base and J by 6 bases, and 18 bases separated the two germline ends. Germline CDR1 and CDR2: SQVTM and ANQGSEA. The chain's CDR3 is CSVEGFRQHGPGELFF. The CDR3 DNA is TGCAGCGTTGAAGGCTTTCGACAGCATGGTCCCGGGGAGCTGTTTTTT.

CDR3 sequence reads: CASSPWTPGSYEQYF. CDR3 coding DNA: TGTGCCAGCAGCCCCTGGACACCTGGATCCTACGAGCAGTACTTC. The chain couples TRBV5-4 to TRBJ2-7, with a possible D match to TRBD1 (5 bases). CDR1 SGHNT and CDR2 YYREEE come from the germline V gene (reference sequence). V lost 4 bases to trimming and J lost 1 base, with 15 bases between them. CDR3 size: 15 residues.

The count of this clonotype is one. This chain connects TRBV20-1 to TRBJ1-5, with 10 bases fitting TRBD1. Germline CDR1 and CDR2: DFQATT and SNEGSKA (reference sequence). This CDR3 contains 16 residues. V gave up 6 bases and J gave up 3 bases; unmatched junction bases: 11. The CDR3 region is CSAQKPGQGTNQPQHF. For the CDR3, the DNA is TGCAGTGCGCAGAAACCGGGACAGGGGACCAATCAGCCCCAGCATTTT.

CDR3 protein: CASSGLAGGADTQYF. The CDR3 nucleotides are TGTGCCAGCAGTGGTCTAGCGGGGGGCGCAGATACGCAGTATTTT. V is TRBV6-4 and J is TRBJ2-3; 11 bases align to TRBD2. The ends lost 4 bases at V and 4 bases at J; junction bases unmatched: 4. CDR1 is MRHNA, CDR2 SNTAGT, per germline. This CDR3 region has 15 residues.

This rearrangement joins TRBV30 to TRBJ1-2; D remains unclear. The CDR3 covers 15 residues. Germline loops: CDR1 GTSNPN, CDR2 SVGIG (reference sequence). Trimming left V 2 bases short and J 4 bases short, with 17 bases between. The CDR3 nucleotides read TGTGCCTGGAGTCTTAGAACGAAGCCGACCTATGGCTACACCTTC. Translated, it gives CAWSLRTKPTYGYTF.

The chain carries TRBV20-1 and TRBJ1-5, with TRBD1 matching 7 bases. V shed 5 bases, J shed 6 bases, and the junction held 4 bases outside the gene matches. The germline gives CDR1 DFQATT, CDR2 SNEGSKA (reference sequence). This CDR3 has 12 amino acids. CDR3 protein: CSAGAGGQPQHF. The CDR3 DNA reads TGCAGTGCTGGGGCAGGGGGTCAGCCCCAGCATTTT.

The chain has TRBV9 and TRBJ2-3, with 13 bases that match TRBD2. V lost 3 bases and J lost 2; bases outside the gene matches: 9. The CDR3 has 18 residues. The germline gives CDR1 SGDLS, CDR2 YYNGEE. For the CDR3, the DNA is TGTGCCAGCAGCGGACCCTCACTAGCGGGGGGGCCCACAGATACGCAGTATTTT. This encodes CASSGPSLAGGPTDTQYF.

V usage is TRBV13 and J usage is TRBJ2-7; D call uncertain. Per the germline V gene, CDR1 is PRHDT and CDR2 is FYEKMQ (reference sequence). This CDR3 comprises 11 residues. Trimming removed 3 bases at V and 7 bases at J, with 7 bases between. DNA for the CDR3: TGTGCCAGCAGCTTCTCGGGTGAGCAGTACTTC. Translated: CASSFSGEQYF.

The chain uses TRBV9 and TRBJ1-2; no definite D call. In germline, CDR1 is SGDLS, CDR2 YYNGEE. Trimming stripped 0 bases from V and 4 bases from J, with 13 bases between. The CDR3 loop spans 15 amino acids. The CDR3 DNA reads as TGTGCCAGCAGCGTAGACGAGGGCGCGGGCTATGGCTACACCTTC. Its translation is CASSVDEGAGYGYTF.

This chain connects TRBV2 to TRBJ2-1; D is uncertain. The V end was cut by 7 bases, the J end by 13 bases, with 8 bases between. This CDR3 contains 9 residues. Germline CDR1 reads SNHLY; CDR2 reads FYNNEI. The CDR3 DNA sequence: TGTGCCAGCACGGATTCTCAGTTCTTC. Encoded protein: CASTDSQFF.

The chain has TRBV4-3 and TRBJ2-7; D remains ambiguous. Trimming left V 3 bases short and J 3 bases short, with 6 bases between. This CDR3 has 12 residues. CDR1 and CDR2 from the germline V gene are LGHNA and YSLEER. The CDR3 is CASSQSYYEQYF. The CDR3 DNA is TGCGCCAGCAGCCAGTCCTACTACGAGCAGTACTTC.